A selection of T cell receptor beta chains follows, all from one sample in a study of breast tumors, draining lymph nodes, adjacent tissues. Using its own MiXCR run on the multiplex PCR reads, TCRdb lists one record per CDR3 protein. The sample lists roughly 100,000 distinct CDR3 sequences, 30% occurring once. The specimen sequenced was axillary lymph node tissue. Receptors originate from a female donor with breast cancer. Some clones in this sample may be carry-over from other donors' samples. Both conserved end residues are part of each CDR3. The D gene is left open where the match is weak. Size values are once, few and many counts, or a class for expanded clones, and some rows have none.

j_call d_call v_call cdr3_length clone_size cdr3_aa cdr3_nt
TRBJ1-2 - TRBV3-1 15 many CASSQLGLANYGYTF TGTGCCAGCAGCCAGCTCGGGCTAGCTAACTATGGCTACACCTTC
TRBJ2-5 - TRBV7-2 14 - CASSSGQTQETQYF TGTGCCAGCAGCTCCGGACAAACTCAAGAGACCCAGTACTTC
TRBJ2-1 TRBD1 TRBV7-3 14 many CASSSGQGYNEQFF TGTGCCAGCAGCTCGGGACAGGGATACAATGAGCAGTTCTTC
TRBJ1-1 - TRBV7-8 12 many CASSVMNTEAFF TGTGCCAGCAGCGTCATGAACACTGAAGCTTTCTTT
TRBJ2-1 TRBD2 TRBV6-1 16 many CASSGLAADLYNEQFF TGTGCCAGCAGTGGGCTAGCGGCTGACCTCTACAATGAGCAGTTCTTC
TRBJ2-2 - TRBV5-4 15 - CASSPRPENTGELFF TGTGCCAGCAGCCCTAGGCCGGAGAACACCGGGGAGCTGTTTTTT
TRBJ2-7 - TRBV12-3/TRBV12-4 13 many CASSCTPVNEQYF TGTGCCAGCAGTTGCACCCCCGTGAACGAGCAGTACTTC
TRBJ1-6 TRBD1 TRBV12-3/TRBV12-4 16 many CASSRDRGSNNSPLHF TGTGCCAGCAGCCGGGACAGGGGCAGCAATAATTCACCCCTCCACTTT
TRBJ2-7 - TRBV20-1 13 many CSAMWRGSYEQYF TGCAGTGCTATGTGGCGGGGTTCCTACGAGCAGTACTTC
TRBJ1-3 - TRBV19 12 many CASRDYDGTIYF TGTGCCAGCCGGGACTACGACGGCACCATATATTTT
TRBJ1-2 - TRBV5-1 15 many CASSLVRGSNYGYTF TGCGCCAGCAGCTTGGTTAGGGGTTCCAACTATGGCTACACCTTC
TRBJ2-7 - TRBV6-5 18 many CASSHLAPSTMALYEQYF TGTGCCAGCAGCCACCTAGCCCCCTCTACAATGGCGCTCTACGAGCAGTACTTC
TRBJ2-7 TRBD2 TRBV6-6 16 many CASRQAGGPKSYEQYF TGTGCCAGCAGACAAGCGGGAGGGCCAAAAAGCTACGAGCAGTACTTC
TRBJ1-5 TRBD1 TRBV7-8 15 many CASSDTTGGNQPQHF TGTGCCAGCAGCGATACGACAGGGGGCAATCAGCCCCAGCATTTT
TRBJ1-6 - TRBV20-1 13 - CSARAHTGSPLHF TGCAGTGCTAGAGCCCATACAGGATCACCCCTCCACTTT
TRBJ1-4 - TRBV20-1 15 many CSAMTKKGGNEKLFF TGCAGTGCTATGACCAAAAAGGGTGGGAATGAAAAACTGTTTTTT
TRBJ2-1 - TRBV15 16 - CATSRSGDRGGNEQFF TGTGCCACCAGCAGATCAGGGGACAGAGGGGGGAATGAGCAGTTCTTC
TRBJ1-1 TRBD1 TRBV6-5 15 few CASSPPAGGGTEAFF TGTGCCAGCAGCCCGCCAGCAGGGGGGGGGACTGAAGCTTTCTTT
TRBJ1-2 - TRBV18 15 many CASSPVVGQTYGYTF TGTGCCAGCTCACCAGTCGTCGGCCAGACTTATGGCTACACCTTC
TRBJ2-5 TRBD2 TRBV20-1 14 many CSAREGTIQETQYF TGCAGTGCTAGAGAAGGGACTATACAAGAGACCCAGTACTTC
TRBJ1-6 TRBD1 TRBV2 14 - CASSEGTGGSPLHF TGTGCCAGCAGTGAAGGGACAGGGGGCTCACCCCTCCACTTT
TRBJ2-7 - TRBV11-1 13 - CASSPNRDTGKYF TGTGCCAGCAGCCCAAACCGGGACACTGGAAAGTACTTC
TRBJ1-3 - TRBV6-1 17 many CASSEWMGLSSGNTIYF TGTGCCAGCAGTGAATGGATGGGACTCAGCTCTGGAAACACCATATATTTT
TRBJ1-6 TRBD1 TRBV12-3/TRBV12-4 18 many CASSFEGTGRSHNSPLHF TGTGCCAGCAGTTTTGAGGGGACAGGGAGGTCCCATAATTCACCCCTCCACTTT
TRBJ2-5 - TRBV7-8 15 many CASSFNTAEQETQYF TGTGCCAGCAGCTTTAATACAGCGGAGCAAGAGACCCAGTACTTC
TRBJ2-3 TRBD1 TRBV20-1 13 many CSAAHRGRGPQYF TGCAGTGCTGCCCACAGGGGGCGGGGGCCCCAGTATTTT
TRBJ2-6 TRBD1 TRBV29-1 17 - CSVEADRVLSGANVLTF TGCAGCGTTGAAGCAGACAGGGTTCTCTCTGGGGCCAACGTCCTGACTTTC
TRBJ2-3 TRBD2 TRBV4-1 18 many CASSQGWLAGGHTDTQYF TGCGCCAGCAGCCAAGGTTGGCTAGCGGGAGGGCACACAGATACGCAGTATTTT
TRBJ1-2 - TRBV12-3/TRBV12-4 17 many CASSLVGGGERSKGYTF TGTGCCAGCAGTTTAGTCGGAGGGGGGGAGCGATCTAAAGGCTACACCTTC
TRBJ2-1 - TRBV4-1 18 many CASSHRSPGPPPNNEQFF TGCGCCAGCAGCCATCGTTCGCCGGGACCACCTCCGAACAATGAGCAGTTCTTC
TRBJ2-3 TRBD2 TRBV7-3 16 many CASSPRRLAGVGTQYF TGTGCCAGCAGCCCTCGAAGACTAGCGGGAGTTGGTACGCAGTATTTT
TRBJ2-2 - TRBV7-3 13 many CASSLQDTGELFF TGTGCCAGCAGCTTACAGGACACCGGGGAGCTGTTTTTT
TRBJ1-1 - TRBV19 14 few CASRDGGTNTEAFF TGTGCCAGTAGAGACGGGGGGACGAACACTGAAGCTTTCTTT
TRBJ1-3 - TRBV7-6 13 - CASSLAGVNTIYF TGTGCCAGCAGCTTAGCGGGGGTGAACACCATATATTTT
TRBJ2-3 - TRBV7-9 13 once CASSPPRSDTQYF TGTGCCAGCAGCCCGCCCCGGTCAGATACGCAGTATTTT
TRBJ2-1 TRBD1 TRBV10-3 14 many CAISAGTVDNEQFF TGTGCCATCAGCGCCGGGACAGTCGACAATGAGCAGTTCTTC
TRBJ2-5 - TRBV6-5 15 many CASSHAPGATETQYF TGTGCCAGCAGTCACGCTCCGGGGGCGACGGAGACCCAGTACTTC
TRBJ1-1 - TRBV12-3/TRBV12-4 18 few CASSLDKYQGPKNTEAFF TGTGCCAGCAGTTTAGACAAGTATCAGGGGCCGAAGAACACTGAAGCTTTCTTT
TRBJ2-1 - TRBV12-3/TRBV12-4 16 many CASSSTGTSGGNEQFF TGTGCCAGCAGCTCCACCGGGACATCGGGTGGCAATGAGCAGTTCTTC
TRBJ2-5 - TRBV11-3 17 - CASSLASFGGAKETQYF TGTGCCAGCAGCTTAGCATCATTTGGAGGGGCTAAGGAGACCCAGTACTTC
TRBJ1-1 - TRBV9 14 few CASSVVAGVTEAFF TGTGCCAGCAGCGTAGTTGCGGGGGTCACTGAAGCTTTCTTT
TRBJ1-2 - TRBV11-2 14 many CASSVPGHSVGYTF TGTGCCAGCAGCGTTCCGGGACACTCTGTTGGCTACACCTTC
TRBJ1-1 - TRBV7-9 12 few CASRRENTEAFF TGTGCCAGCAGGCGGGAGAACACTGAAGCTTTCTTT
TRBJ1-5 - TRBV29-1 13 - CSVELGPEEPQHF TGCAGCGTTGAACTGGGTCCTGAGGAGCCCCAGCATTTT
TRBJ2-2 - TRBV9 13 - CASSGGWTGELFF TGTGCCAGCAGCGGAGGATGGACCGGGGAGCTGTTTTTT
TRBJ2-3 - TRBV19 14 - CASKGEGGTGTQYF TGTGCGAGTAAAGGGGAAGGCGGCACAGGTACGCAGTATTTT
TRBJ1-2 - TRBV3-1 14 many CASSQGGGFGGYTF TGTGCCAGCAGCCAAGGCGGGGGGTTCGGAGGCTACACCTTC
TRBJ1-6 - TRBV27 15 many CASSLGGQGGIPLHF TGTGCCAGCAGTTTAGGTGGGCAGGGAGGTATCCCCCTCCACTTT
TRBJ1-2 TRBD1 TRBV2 15 - CASSDSSTGNYGYTF TGTGCCAGCAGTGACAGCTCGACAGGGAACTATGGCTACACCTTC
TRBJ2-5 TRBD2 TRBV11-2 19 many CASSLASGAALFGTETQYF TGTGCCAGCAGCTTAGCTAGCGGGGCGGCCTTGTTCGGTACAGAGACCCAGTACTTC
TRBJ1-3 - TRBV7-9 13 many CASSLGSGTQIYF TGTGCCAGCAGCTTGGGTTCCGGCACTCAAATATATTTT